The following is a T cell receptor beta chain sequence with its context. The authors' processing: Nucleated cell number was recorded as an estimate derived from reference gene primer amplification. Sequencing used immunoSEQ multiplex PCR; TCRdb keeps in-frame clones, though not all of them. Clone size and V and J calls were adopted from that table, with D and trimming inferred from the DNA. The table records tens of thousands of clones, roughly 86% of them present only once. The sample originates from a study of blood T cell repertoires in COVID-19. Trimming took off 2 bases at V and 11 bases at J, with 13 bases between the two ends. The CDR3 is made up of 14 amino acids. Germline values: CDR1 MNHNS, CDR2 SASEGT.

The V and J genes are TRBV6-1 and TRBJ1-6, with unresolved D. Sequencing used peripheral blood. The receptor was derived from a middle-aged man with active COVID-19. This chain's CDR3 is CASSELGSGAPLHF. The CDR3 coding sequence is TGTGCCAGCAGTGAACTCGGGAGCGGAGCACCCCTCCACTTT.